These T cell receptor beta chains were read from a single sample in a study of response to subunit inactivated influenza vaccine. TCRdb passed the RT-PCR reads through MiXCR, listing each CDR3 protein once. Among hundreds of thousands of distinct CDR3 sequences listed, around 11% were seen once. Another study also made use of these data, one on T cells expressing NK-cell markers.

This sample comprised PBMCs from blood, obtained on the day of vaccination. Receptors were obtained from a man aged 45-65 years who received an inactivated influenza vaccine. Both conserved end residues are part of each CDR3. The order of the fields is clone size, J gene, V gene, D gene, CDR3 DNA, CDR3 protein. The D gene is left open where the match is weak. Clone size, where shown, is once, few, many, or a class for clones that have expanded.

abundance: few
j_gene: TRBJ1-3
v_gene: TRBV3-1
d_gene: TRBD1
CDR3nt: TGTGCCAGCAGCGACAGGGCGACTGGAAACACCATATATTTT
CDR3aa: CASSDRATGNTIYF

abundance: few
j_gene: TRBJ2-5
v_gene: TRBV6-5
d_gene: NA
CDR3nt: TGTGCCAGCAGTTACTCTGGTGCATCGTCCAGGTCGGAGACCCAGTACTTC
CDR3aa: CASSYSGASSRSETQYF

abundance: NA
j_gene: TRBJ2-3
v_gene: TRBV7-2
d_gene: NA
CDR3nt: TGTGCCAGCAGCTTAGAGGCCGAAGGGGATACGCAGTATTTT
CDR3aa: CASSLEAEGDTQYF

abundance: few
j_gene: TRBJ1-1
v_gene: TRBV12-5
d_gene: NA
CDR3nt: TGTGCTAGTGGTTTGGACCCTCCGAACACTGAAGCTTTCTTT
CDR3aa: CASGLDPPNTEAFF

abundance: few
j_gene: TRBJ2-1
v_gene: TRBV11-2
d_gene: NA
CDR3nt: TGTGCCAGCAGCTTGAGGAGTCCGGGACGATTGACCTACAATGAGCAGTTCTTC
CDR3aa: CASSLRSPGRLTYNEQFF

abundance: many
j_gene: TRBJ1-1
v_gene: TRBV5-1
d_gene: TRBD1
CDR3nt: TGCGCCAGCAGCTTTCTTGGGGACAGCATCGCTGAAGCTTTCTTT
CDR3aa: CASSFLGDSIAEAFF

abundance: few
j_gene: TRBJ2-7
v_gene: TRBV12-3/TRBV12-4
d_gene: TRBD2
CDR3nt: TGTGCCAGCAGTTTGGGAGGGTCGGGGCAGTACTTC
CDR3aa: CASSLGGSGQYF

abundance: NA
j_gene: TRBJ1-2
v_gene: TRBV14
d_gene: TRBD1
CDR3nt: TGTGCCAGCAGCCAAGATCGGGACAGGGGGCTCTATGGCTACACCTTC
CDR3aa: CASSQDRDRGLYGYTF

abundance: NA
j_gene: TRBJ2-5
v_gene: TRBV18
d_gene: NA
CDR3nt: TGTGCCAGCTCACCAGCGGGTCCGGAGACCCAGTACTTC
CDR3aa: CASSPAGPETQYF

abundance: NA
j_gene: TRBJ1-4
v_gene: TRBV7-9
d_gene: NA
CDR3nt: TGTGCCAGCAGCCCTCCTCGGGGCATCAAGGAAAAACTGTTTTTT
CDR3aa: CASSPPRGIKEKLFF

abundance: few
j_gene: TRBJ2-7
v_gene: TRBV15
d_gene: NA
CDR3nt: TGTGCCACCAGCAGCACCGGGGTGAGCTCCTACGAGCAGTACTTC
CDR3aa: CATSSTGVSSYEQYF

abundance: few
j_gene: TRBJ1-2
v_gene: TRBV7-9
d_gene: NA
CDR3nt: TGTGCCAGCAGCTTTGGGTACCAAGAGGTACTCGGCTACACCTTC
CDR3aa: CASSFGYQEVLGYTF

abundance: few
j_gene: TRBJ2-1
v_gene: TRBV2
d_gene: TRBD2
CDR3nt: TGTGCCAGCAGTGATTTTGGCGGGGGGCCCTCATACAATGAGCAGTTCTTC
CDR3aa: CASSDFGGGPSYNEQFF